Listed below are T cell receptor beta chains from one sample, sequenced in a study of blood T cell repertoires in COVID-19. The method was immunoSEQ multiplex PCR; TCRdb's version includes in-frame clones alone and lacks a portion of them. This sample has about 150,000 clones, with 70% to 90% found just once. The sequenced sample was peripheral blood. The receptors were gathered from a man in his fifties or sixties who had recovered from COVID-19. The CDR3 runs from the conserved cysteine through the conserved F or W. The D gene is left open where the match is weak. Some rows have no size entry. The others give once, few or many, or a class for an expanded clone.

d_call	v_call	j_call	cdr3_length	clone_size	cdr3_nt	cdr3_aa
NA	TRBV30	TRBJ2-3	15	NA	TGTGCCTGGAGCCTGGGGGGGACAGGCCCAGATACGCAGTATTTT	CAWSLGGTGPDTQYF
TRBD1	TRBV18	TRBJ1-1	15	NA	TGTGCCAGCTCACCCGGAACAGGGGTGAACACTGAAGCTTTCTTT	CASSPGTGVNTEAFF
TRBD1	TRBV18	TRBJ2-5	17	NA	TGTGCCAGCTCACCGCGCCTAAACAGGGGGGACCAAGAGACCCAGTACTTC	CASSPRLNRGDQETQYF
TRBD1	TRBV10-2	TRBJ2-7	12	few	TGCGCCACCGCTACAGGGGGCGGGGAGCAGTACTTC	CATATGGGEQYF
NA	TRBV24-1	TRBJ2-3	16	NA	TGTGCCACCAGCGACCCATCGGGGGGCAACACAGATACGCAGTATTTT	CATSDPSGGNTDTQYF
NA	TRBV5-1	TRBJ2-1	14	NA	TGCGCCAGCAGCTTCCCGAGCTCCTACAATGAGCAGTTCTTC	CASSFPSSYNEQFF
NA	TRBV5-4	TRBJ2-1	12	NA	TGTGCCAGCAGCTTGCCGACTAGACAGCAGTTCTTC	CASSLPTRQQFF
TRBD1	TRBV18	TRBJ1-5	17	NA	TGTGCCAGCTCACCAGAAGCCGGGACAGGGGGCCGTCAGCCCCAGCATTTT	CASSPEAGTGGRQPQHF
TRBD1	TRBV2	TRBJ2-1	13	once	TGTGCCAGCAGTTTTACAGGGGGCGATGAGCAGTTCTTC	CASSFTGGDEQFF
TRBD1	TRBV7-2	TRBJ2-1	16	NA	TGTGCCAGCAGCTTAGATATGGGACAGGGGGACAATGAGCAGTTCTTC	CASSLDMGQGDNEQFF
NA	TRBV4-3	TRBJ2-1	13	NA	TGCGCCAGCAGCCAGACCCAGGGGGGTGAGCAGTTCTTC	CASSQTQGGEQFF
NA	TRBV28	TRBJ1-4	14	NA	TGTGCCAGCGAGATAAGTGGGGGGGGAGGAAAACTGTTTTTT	CASEISGGGGKLFF
NA	TRBV3-1/TRBV3-2	TRBJ2-5	15	NA	TGTGCCAGCAGCCAAGACAGGGGCCGTGGGGAGACCCAGTACTTC	CASSQDRGRGETQYF
TRBD2	TRBV9	TRBJ2-1	15	NA	TGTGCCAGCAGCGGGGGGACTAGCGTTTACAATGAGCAGTTCTTC	CASSGGTSVYNEQFF
TRBD2	TRBV19	TRBJ2-3	13	NA	TGTGCCAGTAGTACGGGACTAGCCCCTACGCAGTATTTT	CASSTGLAPTQYF
NA	TRBV7-2	TRBJ2-1	15	NA	TGTGCCAGCAGCTTGGGAGGGGGCTCCTACAATGAGCAGTTCTTC	CASSLGGGSYNEQFF
NA	TRBV4-3	TRBJ2-7	15	few	TGCGCCAGCAGCCAAGAAGGGACTGTCTCCTACGAGCAGTACTTC	CASSQEGTVSYEQYF
NA	TRBV7-9	TRBJ2-7	14	once	TGTGCCGCCGATGGGGGGATACACTCCTACGAGCAGTACTTC	CAADGGIHSYEQYF
NA	TRBV2	TRBJ2-2	16	NA	TGTGCCAGCAGGGTAGCGGTGGGGGGTGCTACCGGGGAGCTGTTTTTT	CASRVAVGGATGELFF
TRBD2	TRBV5-4	TRBJ2-7	14	NA	TGTGCCAGCAGCAGCCCTAGCGGATCCTACGAGCAGTACTTC	CASSSPSGSYEQYF
NA	TRBV19	TRBJ1-5	15	NA	TGTGCCAGTAGTACAGGGGCGAGGAGCAATCAGCCCCAGCATTTT	CASSTGARSNQPQHF
TRBD2	TRBV5-1	TRBJ2-1	16	NA	TGCGCCAGCAGCTGGGGAGGGCAGGGACGGTACAATGAGCAGTTCTTC	CASSWGGQGRYNEQFF
TRBD2	TRBV6-1	TRBJ2-5	17	NA	TGTGCCAGCAGTGAAGCCCTGCTAGCGGGGGGGGAAGAGACCCAGTACTTC	CASSEALLAGGEETQYF
NA	TRBV4-2	TRBJ1-5	15	few	TGTGCCAGCAGCCTGTCAGTATATAGCAATCAGCCCCAGCATTTT	CASSLSVYSNQPQHF
NA	TRBV2	TRBJ1-1	15	NA	TGTGCCAGCAGTGCTCTCCGGGGAAGGAACACTGAAGCTTTCTTT	CASSALRGRNTEAFF
NA	TRBV20-1	TRBJ2-2	11	NA	TGCAGTGCTGGGGAGACCGGGGAGCTGTTTTTT	CSAGETGELFF
TRBD2	TRBV13	TRBJ2-3	18	NA	TGTGCCAGCAGCTTAGGGACTAGCGGGAGGACTAGCACAGATACGCAGTATTTT	CASSLGTSGRTSTDTQYF
NA	TRBV2	TRBJ2-1	13	NA	TGTGCCAGCAGTGCACAGTCCGTCAATGAGCAGTTCTTC	CASSAQSVNEQFF
TRBD2	TRBV2	TRBJ2-5	19	once	TGTGCCAGCAGTGAAACAGGGACTAGCGGTTTCTACTACCAAGAGCCCCAGTACTTC	CASSETGTSGFYYQEPQYF
TRBD1	TRBV4-1	TRBJ1-6	16	NA	TGCGCCAGCAGCCAAGAAAGGACAGGGAATAATTCACCCCTCCACTTT	CASSQERTGNNSPLHF
TRBD1	TRBV14	TRBJ2-5	15	NA	TGTGCCAGCAGCCGTAACAGGGGAAGGGAGGAGACCCAGTACTTC	CASSRNRGREETQYF
TRBD1	TRBV3-1/TRBV3-2	TRBJ1-1	15	NA	TGTGCCAGCAGCCATTACGCAACAGGGGGTGCTGAAGCTTTCTTT	CASSHYATGGAEAFF
TRBD1	TRBV19	TRBJ2-7	15	once	TGTGCCAGTAGTATCGGGACAGGCAAACCGTACGAGCAGTACTTC	CASSIGTGKPYEQYF
TRBD1	TRBV7-2	TRBJ2-7	15	NA	TGTGCCAGCAGCTTAGCCGGGACAGGTCTCTACGAGCAGTACTTC	CASSLAGTGLYEQYF
NA	TRBV19	TRBJ2-5	15	NA	TGTGCCAGTAGTCGCAGGGGCCATCCTCAAGAGACCCAGTACTTC	CASSRRGHPQETQYF
TRBD2	TRBV3-1/TRBV3-2	TRBJ2-3	19	NA	TGTGCCAGCAACCACCAAGCGGGGGGGCTCCGACGCGACACAGATACGCAGTATTTT	CASNHQAGGLRRDTDTQYF
NA	TRBV3-1/TRBV3-2	TRBJ2-7	14	NA	TGTGCCAGCAGCCGGAACACAGGGCCCTACGAGCAGTACTTC	CASSRNTGPYEQYF
NA	TRBV19	TRBJ1-1	14	NA	TGTGCCAGTAGTAAAGGCAGGGCGAGCACTGAAGCTTTCTTT	CASSKGRASTEAFF
TRBD2	TRBV6-5	TRBJ2-1	14	few	TGTGCCAGCACCGTAGCGGGAGTCTACAATGAGCAGTTCTTC	CASTVAGVYNEQFF
NA	TRBV19	TRBJ2-4	16	NA	TGTGCCAGTAGTGCCGGACAGTCAATAGCCAAAAACATTCAGTACTTC	CASSAGQSIAKNIQYF
TRBD1	TRBV3-1/TRBV3-2	TRBJ1-4	17	NA	TGTGCCAGCAGCCAGGGGACAGTAGTTGCAACTAATGAAAAACTGTTTTTT	CASSQGTVVATNEKLFF
TRBD1	TRBV27	TRBJ2-7	13	NA	TGTGCCTCTCCGGGACAGGGGATCTACGAGCAGTACTTC	CASPGQGIYEQYF
TRBD1	TRBV5-1	TRBJ2-7	14	NA	TGCGCCAGCAGCTCTCAGGGGGCCAACTACGAGCAGTACTTC	CASSSQGANYEQYF
TRBD1	TRBV7-8	TRBJ2-5	13	NA	TGTGCCAGCAGCCCAGGGGGCTTGGAGACCCAGTACTTC	CASSPGGLETQYF
TRBD1	TRBV18	TRBJ1-1	12	NA	TGTGCCAGCTCCCTTCGACAGGGTGAAGCTTTCTTT	CASSLRQGEAFF
NA	TRBV11-2	TRBJ1-1	13	NA	TGTGCCAGCAGCTTAGTTACCGGGGTGGAAGCTTTCTTT	CASSLVTGVEAFF
NA	TRBV10-1	TRBJ1-1	13	NA	TGCGCCAGCAGTGAGTCACGGCAGGGCGAAGCTTTCTTT	CASSESRQGEAFF
TRBD2	TRBV28	TRBJ2-3	15	NA	TGTGCCAGCAGTTTATGGGCTAGCGGGGCGGATACGCAGTATTTT	CASSLWASGADTQYF
TRBD1	TRBV28	TRBJ2-7	15	NA	TGTGCCAGCAGTTTCCGGACAGGGGGCTCCTACGAGCAGTACTTC	CASSFRTGGSYEQYF
NA	TRBV2	TRBJ2-7	15	NA	TGTGCCAGCAGTGATCTGGCGCAGGGAGCGGGCGAGCAGTACTTC	CASSDLAQGAGEQYF
NA	TRBV28	TRBJ2-2	14	NA	TGTGCCAGCAGTCCAGGGGCGAACACCGGGGAGCTGTTTTTT	CASSPGANTGELFF
NA	TRBV5-6	TRBJ1-1	15	NA	TGTGCCAGCAGCTTGGCCGCTGAGTTTAACACTGAAGCTTTCTTT	CASSLAAEFNTEAFF
TRBD1	TRBV9	TRBJ2-2	17	NA	TGTGCCAGCAGCGTAAAAACACAGGGGGGTTTAACCGGGGAGCTGTTTTTT	CASSVKTQGGLTGELFF
NA	TRBV5-6	TRBJ1-1	14	NA	TGTGCCAGCAGCTTGACAGGTCCGAACACTGAAGCTTTCTTT	CASSLTGPNTEAFF
NA	TRBV27	TRBJ1-4	15	NA	TGTGCCAGCAGTTTCTTCAGTGCAACTAATGAAAAACTGTTTTTT	CASSFFSATNEKLFF